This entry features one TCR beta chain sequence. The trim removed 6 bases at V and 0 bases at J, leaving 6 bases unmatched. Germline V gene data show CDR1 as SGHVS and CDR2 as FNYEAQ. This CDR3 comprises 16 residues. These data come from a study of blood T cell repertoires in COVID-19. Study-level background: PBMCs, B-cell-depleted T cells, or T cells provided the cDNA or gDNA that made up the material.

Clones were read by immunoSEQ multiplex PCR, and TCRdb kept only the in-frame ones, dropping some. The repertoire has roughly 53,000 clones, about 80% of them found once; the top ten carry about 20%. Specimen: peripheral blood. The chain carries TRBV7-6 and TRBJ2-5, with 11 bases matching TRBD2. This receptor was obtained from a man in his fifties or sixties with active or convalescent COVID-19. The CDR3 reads CASRKSSGGNQETQYF. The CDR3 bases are TGTGCCAGCAGAAAATCTAGCGGGGGGAACCAAGAGACCCAGTACTTC.